The present entry profiles one T cell receptor (beta chain) with its context. This sample is part of a study of blood T cell repertoires in COVID-19. Profiling relied on immunoSEQ multiplex PCR, and the TCRdb table lists in-frame clones only, not all of them. The repertoire includes 200,000 to 250,000 clones, about 87% of them detected once, and roughly 3% sits in the top ten. The material sequenced was peripheral blood. This receptor was obtained from a young man with COVID-19, enrolled during active disease.

The CDR3 sequence: CASSRLGGGGAAEQFF. The CDR3 nucleotides are TGTGCCAGCAGCCGCCTAGGGGGCGGGGGGGCAGCTGAGCAGTTCTTC. The chain is built from TRBV7-6 and TRBJ2-1; 9 nucleotides align to TRBD2. The length of the CDR3 is 16 residues. Trimming at V came to 5 bases and at J to 9 bases, leaving 14 bases not matched to a gene. Germline assignment: CDR1 SGHVS and CDR2 FNYEAQ. The full variable domain, rest sourced from reference TRBV7-6 and TRBJ2-1, is GAGVSQSPRYKVTKRGQDVALRCDPISGHVSLYWYRQALGQGPEFLTYFNYEAQQDKSGLPNDRFSAERPEGSISTLTIQRTEQRDSAMYRCASSRLGGGGAAEQFFGPGTRLTVL.